Below, one TCR beta chain is given with its context. These data come from a study of blood T cell repertoires in COVID-19. Across the whole study: Sites across the United States, Italy and Spain contributed samples from acute and convalescent COVID-19. The analysed material was cDNA or gDNA that came from T cells, B-cell-depleted T cells, or PBMCs.

Per the original methods: Researchers report that nucleated cell counts were estimated from reference gene primer amplification. Clones were read by immunoSEQ multiplex PCR, and TCRdb kept only the in-frame ones, dropping some. The DNA was the basis for D and trimming; V, J and clone size are from that table. The sample lists roughly 120,000 clones; around 84% were seen once. This CDR3 is 16 amino acids long. Germline V gives CDR1 MDHEN, CDR2 SYDVKM. V shed 4 bases, J shed 1 base, and the junction held 8 bases outside the gene matches. Sequencing used peripheral blood. The chain carries TRBV28 and TRBJ2-5; the match to TRBD2 covers 8 bases. The TCR sequence derives from a woman aged 80 or older with active or convalescent COVID-19. The CDR3 nucleotides are TGTGCCAGCAGTTCGGGGGGGCCGCCTAGCCAAGAGACCCAGTACTTC. It specifies CASSSGGPPSQETQYF.